These 30 T cell receptor beta chains originate from one sample sequenced in a study of OX40 agonist ivuxolimab in advanced cancers. The assay was immunoSEQ multiplex PCR, and TCRdb's table has in-frame clones only and misses some. The top ten hold 0.65% to 0.7% of the sample, which has fewer than 75,000 clones, less than 90% seen once. Sequenced here: CD4+ or CD8+ T cells sorted from blood, sampled in a trial of the OX40 agonist ivuxolimab. These receptors originate from an adult with an advanced solid tumor such as melanoma, head and neck, liver or kidney cancer.

The chain links TRBV19 to TRBJ1-1; D remains ambiguous. CDR1 is LNHDA and CDR2 is SQIVND in the germline V gene (reference sequence). V was cut by 5 bases and J by 7 bases, with 17 bases left in between. There are 14 residues in the CDR3. The DNA of the CDR3 is TGTGCCAGTAGTGTCCCCATGGGGAAGGGTGAAGCTTTCTTT. Translating gives CASSVPMGKGEAFF.

The CDR3 here is CASSLAPGVETQYF. CDR3 DNA sequence: TGCGCCAGCAGCTTGGCCCCGGGAGTAGAGACCCAGTACTTC. The chain recombines TRBV5-1 with TRBJ2-5; perhaps TRBD2 as D (6 bases). Germline CDR1 and CDR2: SGHRS and YFSETQ. With 0 bases removed from V and 4 bases from J, the gap between germline ends came to 10 bases. There are 14 residues in the CDR3.

The chain has TRBV4-1 and TRBJ1-4, with D possibly TRBD1 on 5 matching bases. Germline V CDR1 and CDR2: MGHRA, YSYEKL. The CDR3 runs to 15 residues. V lost 1 base and J 5 bases, leaving 11 bases between the germline ends. CDR3 region: CASSQGGGENEKLFF. The CDR3 bases are TGCGCCAGCAGCCAAGGAGGAGGGGAGAATGAAAAACTGTTTTTT.

The chain joins TRBV4-1 to TRBJ2-7; 9 positions match TRBD1. This CDR3 is 15 amino acids long. Germline V gene data show CDR1 as MGHRA and CDR2 as YSYEKL. Unmatched junction bases numbered 6, after V lost 4 bases and J lost 2 bases. For the CDR3, the DNA is TGCGCCAGCAGCCTGCGACAGGGGGAAACCTACGAGCAGTACTTC. This gives the protein CASSLRQGETYEQYF.

This chain connects TRBV5-8 to TRBJ1-4; D perhaps matches TRBD1 (5 bases). V gave up 1 base and J gave up 7 bases, with 8 bases separating them. Looked up from germline, CDR1 is SGHTS and CDR2 is YDEGEE. CDR3 length: 13 amino acids. CDR3 bases: TGTGCCAGCAGCTTGAGAGGGGTTGAAAAACTGTTTTTT. Protein product: CASSLRGVEKLFF.

This clone was seen a single time. The genes are TRBV7-3 and TRBJ2-5, with D possibly matching TRBD1 (6 bases). Trimming left V 2 bases short and J 5 bases short, with 15 bases between. Germline V gene lookup returns CDR1 SGHTA and CDR2 FQGTGA. The CDR3 runs 15 residues. In nucleotides, the CDR3 is TGTGCCAGCAGCTTAGGACAGAAGGTTGGCGAGACCCAGTACTTC. This sequence encodes CASSLGQKVGETQYF.

This clone has a single count. The chain carries TRBV27 and TRBJ1-3; perhaps TRBD1 as D (6 bases). There are 13 residues in the CDR3. Germline V lookup: CDR1 MNHEY, CDR2 SMNVEV (reference sequence). With 6 bases removed from V and 8 bases from J, the gap between germline ends came to 14 bases. Here the CDR3 DNA reads TGTGCCAGCAGAGGACAGTCTGGCGACACCATATATTTT. As protein: CASRGQSGDTIYF.

This chain joins TRBV4-1 and TRBJ2-2, with 8 bases identical to TRBD2. The germline V gene encodes CDR1 MGHRA and CDR2 YSYEKL. V lost 10 bases and J lost 5; bases outside the gene matches: 12. The CDR3 spans 15 residues. CDR3 coding DNA: TGCGCCACCACTCCGGGACTAGTGGGTACCGGGGAGCTGTTTTTT. This translates into CATTPGLVGTGELFF.

J is TRBJ2-7 and V is TRBV7-6; 7 positions agree with TRBD1. Trimming at V came to 2 bases and at J to 5 bases, leaving 9 bases not matched to a gene. There are 15 residues in the CDR3. The germline V gene encodes CDR1 SGHVS and CDR2 FNYEAQ. The CDR3 spells CASSLRLGGPHEQYF. CDR3 nucleotide sequence: TGTGCCAGCAGCTTACGATTAGGGGGCCCCCACGAGCAGTACTTC.

This clone was detected once. The chain links TRBV6-5 to TRBJ1-1; D remains ambiguous. The germline V and J ends were trimmed by 2 bases and 0 bases, with 7 bases remaining between them. CDR1 is MNHEY, CDR2 SVGAGI, per germline. The CDR3 extends over 14 amino acids. The DNA of the CDR3 is TGTGCCAGCAGTTACAGGCTTATGAACACTGAAGCTTTCTTT. Its translation: CASSYRLMNTEAFF.

The rearrangement joins TRBV5-1 to TRBJ2-1; no reliable D call. Per germline, CDR1 SGHRS and CDR2 YFSETQ. Trimming took 5 bases from V and 7 from J, leaving 13 bases between them. CDR3 size: 13 residues. This chain's CDR3 is CASRLNPENEQFF. The CDR3 coding sequence is TGCGCCAGCAGGTTGAATCCCGAAAATGAGCAGTTCTTC.

This sequence joins TRBV29-1 and TRBJ2-7; D may be TRBD1 (5 bases). Trimming removed 4 bases from V and 2 bases from J, with 18 bases in between. Germline V gene data show CDR1 as SQVTM and CDR2 as ANQGSEA. The CDR3 is 15 residues long. This CDR3 reads CSVASEAGHTYEQYF. The CDR3 DNA reads as TGCAGCGTTGCGTCCGAAGCAGGGCACACCTACGAGCAGTACTTC.

The J gene is TRBJ2-3, the V gene TRBV6-5; D gene uncertain. Trimming took 7 bases from V and 1 from J, leaving 9 bases between them. The CDR3 is 13 residues long. The germline V gene encodes CDR1 MNHEY and CDR2 SVGAGI. The CDR3 loop is CASTPRGTDTQYF. The CDR3, as DNA: TGTGCCAGCACCCCCCGGGGCACAGATACGCAGTATTTT.

This clone was counted once. J is TRBJ2-2 and V is TRBV6-6; D is possibly TRBD2 (6 bases). Germline-derived CDR1 and CDR2 are MNHNY and SVGAGI (reference sequence). Trimming pared 7 bases from V and 4 bases from J, leaving 10 bases between. CDR3 length: 13 residues. CDR3 sequence reads: CASNSGGTGELFF. CDR3 in DNA: TGTGCCAGCAATAGCGGAGGCACCGGGGAGCTGTTTTTT.

This clone was seen once. The chain carries TRBV28 and TRBJ2-5; TRBD1 matches at 7 bases. Germline trimming cut 7 bases from V and 1 base from J; bases unmatched to any gene: 3. Germline V gene sequence: CDR1 MDHEN, CDR2 SYDVKM. CDR3 length: 13 amino acids. Here the CDR3 reads CASTRDSQETQYF. In DNA, the CDR3 is TGTGCCAGCACCCGGGACAGCCAAGAGACCCAGTACTTC.

The CDR3 DNA sequence: TGTGCCAGCAGCCCTCTAAGCGGGACAGGGCGTAATTCACCCCTCCACTTT. Translation gives CASSPLSGTGRNSPLHF. The chain joins TRBV27 to TRBJ1-6, with 9 bases identical to TRBD1. J gave up 6 bases and V 6 bases, and 12 bases lay outside the gene matches. CDR3 length: 17 amino acids. Looked up from germline, CDR1 is MNHEY and CDR2 is SMNVEV (reference sequence).

J is TRBJ1-3 and V is TRBV6-5; no firm D call. The CDR3 is 13 residues long. Germline V lookup: CDR1 MNHEY, CDR2 SVGAGI. V lost 5 bases to trimming and J lost 0 bases, with 5 bases between them. CDR3 sequence: CASSRGSGNTIYF. In DNA form, the CDR3 reads TGTGCCAGCAGTCGGGGCTCTGGAAACACCATATATTTT.

The V and J genes are TRBV2 and TRBJ2-3; 8 nucleotides agree with TRBD2. The V gene end was trimmed by 2 bases and the J gene end by 8 bases; junction bases not matched to a gene: 9. Germline V CDR1 and CDR2: SNHLY, FYNNEI. This CDR3 contains 15 residues. DNA of the CDR3: TGTGCCAGCAGTGAACTTGGGACTAGTCTAGGTACGCAGTATTTT. Amino acid sequence: CASSELGTSLGTQYF.

This chain joins TRBV2 and TRBJ2-7, with D maybe TRBD1 (5 bases). CDR1 and CDR2 from the germline V gene are SNHLY and FYNNEI. Trimming removed 1 base at V and 2 bases at J, with 12 bases between. This CDR3 has 15 amino acids. CDR3 region: CASSEGYRSAYEQYF. The CDR3 nucleotides read TGTGCCAGCAGTGAAGGGTACAGGTCAGCCTACGAGCAGTACTTC.

The J gene is TRBJ2-5, the V gene TRBV5-4; no clear D gene. The CDR3 is 19 amino acids. Germline CDR1 is SGHNT and CDR2 is YYREEE (reference sequence). V lost 4 bases to trimming and J lost 0 bases, with 25 bases between them. Here the CDR3 DNA reads TGTGCCAGCAGCCCCGGTGGGGTTCTCGGCTGGGCCAACCAAGAGACCCAGTACTTC. Translation gives CASSPGGVLGWANQETQYF.

The genes are TRBV5-5 and TRBJ1-5; no definite D call. This CDR3 has 15 amino acids. Trimming stripped 1 base from V and 3 bases from J, with 11 bases between. Germline V gives CDR1 SGHKS, CDR2 YYEKEE (reference sequence). The CDR3 coding sequence is TGTGCCAGCAGCTTGAGTCACAGAGACAATCAGCCCCAGCATTTT. Its protein is CASSLSHRDNQPQHF.

The V call is TRBV28, the J call TRBJ2-1; D unresolved. V shed 10 bases and J shed 6 bases, with 10 bases lying between them. This CDR3 comprises 11 residues. Germline values: CDR1 MDHEN, CDR2 SYDVKM. In nucleotides, the CDR3 is TGTGCCACCTCAGGACCCAATGAGCAGTTCTTC. Amino acids: CATSGPNEQFF. Combining the CDR3 with reference TRBV28 and TRBJ2-1 gives the whole variable domain DVKVTQSSRYLVKRTGEKVFLECVQDMDHENMFWYRQDPGLGLRLIYFSYDVKMKEKGDIPEGYSVSREKKERFSLILESASTNQTSMYLCATSGPNEQFFGPGTRLTVL.

The chain joins TRBV7-2 to TRBJ2-1, with a weak D call TRBD2 (5 bases). Deletions cut 2 bases from V and 1 base from J, with 12 bases between. The CDR3 loop spans 16 amino acids. The germline V gene has CDR1 SGHTA and CDR2 FQGNSA. CDR3 nucleotides: TGTGCCAGCAGCTTAACTAGGTTCACTTCCTACAATGAGCAGTTCTTC. The encoded protein is CASSLTRFTSYNEQFF.

This clone was picked up a small number of times. The V call is TRBV6-1, the J call TRBJ1-5; unclear D gene. V lost 6 bases and J 7 bases, leaving 10 bases between the germline ends. The germline V gene encodes CDR1 MNHNS and CDR2 SASEGT. The CDR3 contains 12 residues. The CDR3 here is CASSRAWQPQHF. CDR3 nucleotide sequence: TGTGCCAGCAGCCGGGCGTGGCAGCCCCAGCATTTT.

This clone was seen a handful of times. This sequence joins TRBV7-2 and TRBJ2-5; the D gene is possibly TRBD2 (5 bases). The V gene's germline CDR1 is SGHTA and CDR2 FQGNSA. CDR3 length: 13 amino acids. V was cut by 5 bases and J by 5 bases, with 12 bases left in between. The chain's CDR3 is CASSRGLWETQYF. CDR3 coding DNA: TGTGCCAGCAGCCGCGGGTTGTGGGAGACCCAGTACTTC.

The chain joins TRBV10-3 to TRBJ2-2; TRBD1 matches at 12 bases. The germline V gene has CDR1 ENHRY and CDR2 SYGVKD. The CDR3 is 14 residues long. The J segment lost 5 bases and the V segment lost 10 bases, leaving 5 bases of the junction unmatched. The CDR3: CATSGQGATGELFF. DNA for the CDR3: TGTGCCACCTCGGGACAGGGGGCGACCGGGGAGCTGTTTTTT.

This chain connects TRBV14 to TRBJ1-2, with no clear D. Germline V gene sequence: CDR1 SGHDN, CDR2 FVKESK. The CDR3 has 12 residues. With 0 bases removed from V and 8 bases from J, the gap between germline ends came to 7 bases. The chain's CDR3 is CASSQDLRGYTF. The CDR3 DNA reads TGTGCCAGCAGCCAAGACCTGCGAGGCTACACCTTC.

The genes are TRBV4-1 and TRBJ2-5; 7 nucleotides line up with TRBD1. This CDR3 has 13 residues. Germline CDR1 and CDR2: MGHRA and YSYEKL. The V segment lost 4 bases and the J segment 5 bases; nucleotides outside the gene matches: 4. The DNA of the CDR3 is TGCGCCAGCAGCCTACAGGGGTGGGAGACCCAGTACTTC. This encodes CASSLQGWETQYF.

This rearrangement joins TRBV19 to TRBJ2-3, with 7 nucleotides matching TRBD1. This CDR3 region has 17 residues. Trimming at V came to 9 bases and at J to 6 bases, leaving 21 bases not matched to a gene. The germline V gene encodes CDR1 LNHDA and CDR2 SQIVND (reference sequence). The CDR3 here is CASRDLRNRQGWDTQYF. The CDR3 nucleotides read TGTGCCAGCCGGGACCTCCGAAACCGACAGGGTTGGGATACGCAGTATTTT. The variable domain in full, with the rest retrieved from reference TRBV19 and TRBJ2-3, is DGGITQSPKYLFRKEGQNVTLSCEQNLNHDAMYWYRQDPGQGLRLIYYSQIVNDFQKGDIAEGYSVSREKKESFPLTVTSAQKNPTAFYLCASRDLRNRQGWDTQYFGPGTRLTVL.

This clone was observed many times. V gene TRBV19 combines with J gene TRBJ1-2; TRBD1 agrees at 8 bases. V was clipped by 6 bases and J by 4 bases; unmatched bases: 7. The CDR3 runs to 14 residues. Germline V gene lookup returns CDR1 LNHDA and CDR2 SQIVND (reference sequence). The CDR3 sequence is CASRPTGDSYGYTF. The CDR3 DNA reads TGTGCCAGTAGGCCGACAGGGGACTCCTATGGCTACACCTTC.